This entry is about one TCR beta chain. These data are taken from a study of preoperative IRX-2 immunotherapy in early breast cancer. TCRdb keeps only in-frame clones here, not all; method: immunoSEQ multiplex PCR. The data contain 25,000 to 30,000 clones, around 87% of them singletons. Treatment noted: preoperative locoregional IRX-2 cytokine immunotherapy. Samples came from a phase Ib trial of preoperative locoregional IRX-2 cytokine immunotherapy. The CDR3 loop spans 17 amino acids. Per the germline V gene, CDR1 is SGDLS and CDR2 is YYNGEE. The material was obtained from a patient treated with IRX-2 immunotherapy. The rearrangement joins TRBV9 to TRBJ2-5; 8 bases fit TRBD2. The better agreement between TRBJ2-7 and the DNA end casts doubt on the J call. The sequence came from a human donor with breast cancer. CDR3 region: CASSVAPLAGISYEQYF. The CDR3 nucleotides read TGTGCCAGCAGCGTAGCGCCGTTAGCGGGAATCTCCTACGAGCAGTACTTC.